These 7 T cell receptor beta chains were all obtained from the same sample, sequenced in a study of cytomegalovirus exposure and HLA in healthy donors. PCR was performed using 60 Vbeta and 13 Jbeta primers. Clones were sequenced by immunoSEQ multiplex PCR, and TCRdb holds only the in-frame ones, with some missing. The sample yields some 130,000 clones, nearly 80% seen once. Material: PBMCs. These receptors came from a man younger than 40 in good health and CMV-seronegative.

This rearrangement joins TRBV7-2 to TRBJ1-2; TRBD1 might be the D (6 bases). The CDR3 contains 14 residues. V gave up 1 base and J gave up 3 bases, with 9 bases separating them. The germline gives CDR1 SGHTA, CDR2 FQGNSA. The CDR3 coding sequence is TGTGCCAGCAGCTTAGGTCCAGGGGACTATGGCTACACCTTC. It encodes CASSLGPGDYGYTF.

This clone showed up just a few times. This sequence joins TRBV5-1 and TRBJ2-7; 9 bases are shared with TRBD1. J gave up 4 bases and V 0 bases, and 5 bases lay outside the gene matches. Germline V lookup: CDR1 SGHRS, CDR2 YFSETQ. The CDR3 extends over 15 amino acids. CDR3 region: CASSLGQGVQYEQYF. In DNA, the CDR3 is TGCGCCAGCAGCTTGGGACAGGGGGTTCAGTACGAGCAGTACTTC.

V usage is TRBV27 and J usage is TRBJ1-5, with 8 positions matching TRBD1. Trimming removed 4 bases from V and 3 bases from J; junction bases left unmatched: 2. Germline CDR1 reads MNHEY; CDR2 reads SMNVEV (reference sequence). The CDR3 extends over 14 amino acids. The CDR3 DNA is TGTGCCAGCAGTTGGACAGGGTTCAATCAGCCCCAGCATTTT. Its translation: CASSWTGFNQPQHF.

V usage is TRBV7-2 and J usage is TRBJ2-7; 11 bases map to TRBD2. The CDR3 is 16 amino acids. In germline, CDR1 is SGHTA, CDR2 FQGNSA. J gave up 1 base and V 5 bases, and 7 bases lay outside the gene matches. CDR3 sequence reads: CASSAEGTSGSYEQYF. CDR3 in DNA: TGTGCCAGCAGCGCAGAAGGGACTAGCGGTTCCTACGAGCAGTACTTC.

This chain connects TRBV9 to TRBJ2-5; D is unresolved. Per germline, CDR1 SGDLS and CDR2 YYNGEE. The ends were cut back, 2 bases at V and 4 bases at J, with 9 bases in the middle. The CDR3 spans 13 residues. DNA for the CDR3: TGTGCCAGCAGCGTGGCCTTTGGAGAGACCCAGTACTTC. Translated: CASSVAFGETQYF.

This clone was seen just once. The chain uses TRBV18 and TRBJ2-5; a possible D gene is TRBD2 (6 bases). V lost 1 base and J 3 bases, leaving 6 bases between the germline ends. Germline CDR1 is KGHSH and CDR2 is LQKENI. This CDR3 comprises 13 residues. CDR3 sequence reads: CASSPRREETQYF. Here the CDR3 DNA reads TGTGCCAGCTCACCACGGAGGGAAGAGACCCAGTACTTC.

This chain uses TRBV11-3 with TRBJ2-3; tentatively, D is TRBD2 (6 bases). V lost 6 bases and J 9 bases, leaving 10 bases between the germline ends. Germline CDR1 is SGHNT and CDR2 is YENEEA. The CDR3 sequence is 11 residues long. The CDR3 region is CASSSGDTQYF. The CDR3 DNA follows: TGTGCCAGCAGTTCGGGAGACACGCAGTATTTT.